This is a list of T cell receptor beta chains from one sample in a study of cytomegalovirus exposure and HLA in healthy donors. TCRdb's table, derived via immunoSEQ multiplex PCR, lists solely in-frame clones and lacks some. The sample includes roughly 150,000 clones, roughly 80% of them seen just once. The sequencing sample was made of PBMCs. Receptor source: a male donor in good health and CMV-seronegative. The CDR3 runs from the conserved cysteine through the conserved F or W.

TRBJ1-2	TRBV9	CASSSPTGGRYGYTF
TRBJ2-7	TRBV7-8	CASSLDPLIAYEQYF
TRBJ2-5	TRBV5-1	CASSLGLAGGPETQYF
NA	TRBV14	CASSQEVVVQATYEQYF
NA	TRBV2	CASSRLAGANEQYF
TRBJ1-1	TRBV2	CASSKGRAAGVNTEAFF
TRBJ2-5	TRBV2	CASRNPQRGVQETQYF
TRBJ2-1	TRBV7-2	CASTKVRNEQFF
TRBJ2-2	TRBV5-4	CASSFPGLADMNGELFF
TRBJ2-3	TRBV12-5	CASEATGLADTQYF
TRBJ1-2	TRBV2	CASSADGDGYTF
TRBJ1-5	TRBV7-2	CASSLALGGDSNQPQHF
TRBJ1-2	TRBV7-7	CASIKGVPLPGYTF
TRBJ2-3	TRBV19	CASSLGLSTDTQYF
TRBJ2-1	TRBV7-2	CASSSGTSGYNEQFF
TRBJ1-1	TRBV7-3	CASSLGTAGFTEAFF
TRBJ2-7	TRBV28	CASRQPGQSYEQYF
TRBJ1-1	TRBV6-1	CASSVRVNTEAFF
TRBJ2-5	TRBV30	CAWSRYQETQYF
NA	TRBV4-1	CASSQRTSGAYEQYF
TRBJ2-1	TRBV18	CASSPTGSILSYNEQFF
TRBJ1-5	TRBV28	CASSPNIKPQHF
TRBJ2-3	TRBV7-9	CASSFSQGADTQYF